Here is one TCR beta chain with its context. Antigen: not known. Ipilimumab, 1 mg/kg, started 14 to 28 days after autologous transplant. This specimen belongs to a study of ipilimumab plus nivolumab after autologous stem cell transplantation. Study-wide background: Typical patient got a few ipilimumab doses and about eight nivolumab doses (median). Study findings and constraints: The authors say TCR, Treg and microbiome findings warrant further study.

Here immunoSEQ multiplex PCR was the method, and the copy in TCRdb shows in-frame clones only, minus some. The sample holds approximately 20,000 clones, under 75% seen once. Germline V gene data show CDR1 as MGHRA and CDR2 as YSYEKL. V was shortened by 0 bases and J by 7 bases, with 10 bases between the two germline ends. The CDR3 is made up of 14 amino acids. The V and J genes are TRBV4-1 and TRBJ2-1; D gene uncertain. The TCR comes from a male donor with diffuse large B-cell lymphoma. The starting material was PBMCs, obtained in a trial of ipilimumab plus nivolumab as post-transplant consolidation. The CDR3 region has the DNA TGCGCCAGCAGCCAAGATCCGGCTCAGAATGAGCAGTTCTTC. Translation gives CASSQDPAQNEQFF.